Each of the 31 T cell receptor beta chains below was sequenced from the same sample in a study of blood T cell repertoires in COVID-19. Measured with immunoSEQ multiplex PCR; TCRdb has only the in-frame clones, and not every one. The data hold 120,000 to 150,000 clones, with about nine tenths observed a single time. Sequencing was performed on peripheral blood. The receptors were gathered from a man aged 50 or older who had recovered from COVID-19.

The CDR3 DNA sequence: TGTGCTAGTGGGCCCGGACAGACTAGCAATCAGCCCCAGCATTTT. As protein: CASGPGQTSNQPQHF. The chain recombines TRBV12-5 with TRBJ1-5; D perhaps matches TRBD1 (6 bases). The CDR3 has 15 amino acids. CDR1 and CDR2 from the germline V gene are LGHNT and FRNRAP. V dropped 6 bases and J dropped 0 bases, with 12 bases sitting between them.

V usage is TRBV5-8 and J usage is TRBJ1-2; the match to TRBD1 covers 7 bases. The length of the CDR3 is 14 residues. Germline lookup yields CDR1 SGHTS and CDR2 YDEGEE. V shed 4 bases, J shed 5 bases, and the junction held 8 bases outside the gene matches. CDR3 amino acids: CASSIQGNEYGYTF. CDR3 nucleotide sequence: TGTGCCAGCAGCATACAGGGGAATGAGTATGGCTACACCTTC.

The gene calls are TRBV11-3 and TRBJ2-3, with TRBD1 as a possible D gene (7 bases). Trimming removed 6 bases from V and 0 bases from J, with 19 bases in between. Germline assignment: CDR1 SGHNT and CDR2 YENEEA. The CDR3 loop spans 17 amino acids. In nucleotides, the CDR3 is TGTGCCAGCAGGTACCAACGCGGGACAGCTAGCACAGATACGCAGTATTTT. This translates into CASRYQRGTASTDTQYF.

The gene calls are TRBV10-2 and TRBJ2-2, with 12 bases aligning to TRBD2. The V gene's germline CDR1 is WSHSY and CDR2 SAAADI. This CDR3 spans 14 amino acids. V dropped 9 bases and J dropped 6; count of bases not matched to a gene: 5. The CDR3 region has the DNA TGCGCCAGTCGACTAGCGGGGGAGGCCGGGGAGCTGTTTTTT. It encodes CASRLAGEAGELFF.

The genes are TRBV7-9 and TRBJ1-3; D not resolved. Germline V gives CDR1 SEHNR, CDR2 FQNEAQ (reference sequence). The CDR3 extends over 15 amino acids. Trimming shortened V by 2 bases and J by 1 base, and 9 bases separated the two germline ends. The DNA of the CDR3 is TGTGCCAGCAGCTTATCCGGGGATTCTGGAAACACCATATATTTT. It is translated as CASSLSGDSGNTIYF.

The gene calls are TRBV4-2 and TRBJ2-2; possible D gene TRBD1, 6 bases. Germline values: CDR1 LGHNA, CDR2 YNFKEQ. The V end was cut by 0 bases, the J end by 6 bases, with 11 bases between. This CDR3 is 15 amino acids long. The DNA for the CDR3 is TGTGCCAGCAGCCAAGATCCCAGGGGACCCGGGGAGCTGTTTTTT. Translated: CASSQDPRGPGELFF.

The chain combines TRBV19 with TRBJ1-2, with unresolved D. The CDR3 has 13 amino acids. Germline assignment: CDR1 LNHDA and CDR2 SQIVND (reference sequence). V lost 10 bases, J lost 7 bases, and 19 bases lay in between. The CDR3 loop reads CATRGSARRGYTF. Written as DNA, the CDR3 is TGTGCCACCCGAGGGAGTGCCCGCCGTGGCTACACCTTC.

The CDR3 spells CASSLSLVVDTDTQYF. CDR3 in DNA: TGTGCCAGCAGCTTAAGCCTAGTTGTAGACACAGATACGCAGTATTTT. The rearrangement links TRBV7-9 to TRBJ2-3, with unresolved D. Germline CDR1 reads SEHNR; CDR2 reads FQNEAQ (reference sequence). This CDR3 has 16 amino acids. V lost 2 bases, J lost 2 bases, and 14 bases lay in between.

CDR3: CASRTSGTDTQYF. CDR3 DNA: TGTGCCAGCCGGACTAGCGGAACAGATACGCAGTATTTT. The gene calls are TRBV12-3 or TRBV12-4 and TRBJ2-3, with 10 bases matching TRBD2. The CDR3 spans 13 residues. J was trimmed by 3 bases and V by 8 bases; bases with no gene match: 2.

The chain has TRBV29-1 and TRBJ1-1; 7 bases match TRBD1. The germline V gene encodes CDR1 SQVTM and CDR2 ANQGSEA. The V gene end was trimmed by 6 bases and the J gene end by 0 bases; junction bases not matched to a gene: 7. The CDR3 length is 14 residues. The CDR3 is CSVQGVRLNTEAFF. Here the CDR3 DNA reads TGCAGCGTCCAGGGGGTTAGGTTGAACACTGAAGCTTTCTTT.

This clone was seen repeatedly, ten times or more. This chain joins TRBV7-3 and TRBJ1-6; 7 nucleotides line up with TRBD1. Trimming removed 3 bases from V and 6 bases from J; junction bases left unmatched: 5. This CDR3 has 15 residues. Germline V CDR1 and CDR2: SGHTA, FQGTGA. The CDR3 DNA reads as TGTGCCAGCAGCTTGGGGACAGCCGCTAATTCACCCCTCCACTTT. Protein product: CASSLGTAANSPLHF.

The chain uses TRBV3-1 (or the pseudogene TRBV3-2) and TRBJ2-5; D possibly corresponds to TRBD1 (5 bases). V dropped 0 bases and J dropped 2 bases, with 13 bases sitting between them. The CDR3 contains 16 residues. The germline gives CDR1 LGHDT, CDR2 YNNKEL (reference sequence). The CDR3 DNA reads as TGTGCCAGCAGCCAAGAACCCCCCCCAGGGCAAGAGACCCAGTACTTC. This codes for CASSQEPPPGQETQYF.

The chain links TRBV4-1 to TRBJ2-2, with 7 bases identical to TRBD2. Germline V gene data show CDR1 as MGHRA and CDR2 as YSYEKL. The CDR3 loop spans 17 amino acids. With 2 bases clipped from V and 4 bases from J, the junction kept 10 bases outside the gene matches. CDR3 amino acids: CASSQPLAQTTTGELFF. The CDR3 DNA sequence: TGCGCCAGCAGCCAACCACTAGCGCAAACAACCACCGGGGAGCTGTTTTTT.

The DNA for the CDR3 is TGTGCCAGCAGCTTGGCCGGGACAGGGAGGAATGAGCAGTTCTTC. This translates into CASSLAGTGRNEQFF. The V and J genes are TRBV5-5 and TRBJ2-1, with 9 nucleotides matching TRBD1. Trimming at V came to 0 bases and at J to 7 bases, leaving 5 bases not matched to a gene. This CDR3 comprises 15 residues. The germline V gene encodes CDR1 SGHKS and CDR2 YYEKEE (reference sequence).

This chain connects TRBV29-1 to TRBJ2-3, with 11 bases that match TRBD2. The CDR3 covers 14 residues. Per germline, CDR1 SQVTM and CDR2 ANQGSEA. Unmatched junction bases numbered 3, after V lost 5 bases and J lost 2 bases. This CDR3 reads CSVSLAGVTDTQYF. Written as DNA, the CDR3 is TGCAGCGTTTCACTAGCGGGGGTCACAGATACGCAGTATTTT.

This sequence joins TRBV7-6 and TRBJ1-3; possible D gene TRBD1, 6 bases. Germline V gene lookup returns CDR1 SGHVS and CDR2 FNYEAQ. The CDR3 contains 15 residues. The V end was cut by 6 bases, the J end by 1 base, with 13 bases between. The CDR3 here is CASRGGATSGNTIYF. CDR3 DNA: TGTGCCAGCAGAGGGGGGGCCACTTCTGGAAACACCATATATTTT.

J is TRBJ2-2 and V is TRBV6-6; 7 nucleotides align to TRBD2. After removal of 4 bases from V and 0 bases from J, the junction contained 5 bases not matched to a gene. CDR3 length equals 16 residues. Germline values: CDR1 MNHNY, CDR2 SVGAGI (reference sequence). The CDR3 bases are TGTGCCAGCAGTTCTCCTAGCGGCACGAACACCGGGGAGCTGTTTTTT. Protein sequence: CASSSPSGTNTGELFF.

The chain couples TRBV12-3 or TRBV12-4 to TRBJ1-2, with D hard to call. CDR3 length: 13 residues. Trimming took 3 bases from V and 2 from J, leaving 7 bases between them. This chain's CDR3 is CASSFGQNYGYTF. The CDR3 DNA follows: TGTGCCAGCAGTTTTGGCCAGAACTATGGCTACACCTTC.

The CDR3 nucleotides are TGCGCCAGCAGCAAAGGGGGGGGGATTGCCTACGAGCAGTACTTC. Translated: CASSKGGGIAYEQYF. The chain carries TRBV4-1 and TRBJ2-7; a possible D gene is TRBD2 (7 bases). The CDR3 totals 15 residues. Trimming took 5 bases from V and 2 from J, leaving 16 bases between them. CDR1 is MGHRA, CDR2 YSYEKL, per germline.

The chain joins TRBV27 to TRBJ1-1; D possibly corresponds to TRBD1 (6 bases). The CDR3 contains 14 residues. Trimming stripped 7 bases from V and 3 bases from J, with 15 bases between. The germline V gene has CDR1 MNHEY and CDR2 SMNVEV (reference sequence). CDR3 sequence: CASKSQGPYTEAFF. The DNA of the CDR3 is TGTGCCAGCAAGTCACAGGGACCTTACACTGAAGCTTTCTTT.

This chain connects TRBV6-5 to TRBJ1-5; weak D call: TRBD1 (6 bases). Trimming left V 6 bases short and J 6 bases short, with 18 bases between. CDR1 is MNHEY and CDR2 is SVGAGI in the germline V gene. The length of the CDR3 is 15 residues. The CDR3 coding sequence is TGTGCCAGCAGGATGACAGGCGAAACTCTTCAGCCCCAGCATTTT. It specifies CASRMTGETLQPQHF.

The chain combines TRBV4-3 with TRBJ1-3; weak D call: TRBD1 (5 bases). Germline CDR1 LGHNA, CDR2 YSLEER. The CDR3 length is 17 residues. Trimming took 1 base from V and 6 from J, leaving 19 bases between them. The CDR3 DNA follows: TGCGCCAGCAGCCAAGGGGCCGGCGGGGACCAGGAAAACACCATATATTTT. Translating it yields CASSQGAGGDQENTIYF.

The rearrangement links TRBV7-3 to TRBJ2-5; 14 bases are shared with TRBD2. This CDR3 is built from 15 residues. Germline V CDR1 and CDR2: SGHTA, FQGTGA. With V trimmed by 5 bases and J by 2 bases, 1 base remained unmatched. This CDR3 is CASSRTSGGQETQYF. For the CDR3, the DNA is TGTGCCAGCAGCCGGACTAGCGGGGGGCAAGAGACCCAGTACTTC.

The chain joins TRBV7-2 to TRBJ1-5; D gene uncertain. This CDR3 is built from 15 residues. V was clipped by 0 bases and J by 0 bases, with 6 bases between them. The germline V gene has CDR1 SGHTA and CDR2 FQGNSA. CDR3 nucleotides: TGTGCCAGCAGCTTAGCGGCAGGTAGCAATCAGCCCCAGCATTTT. Its translation: CASSLAAGSNQPQHF. Full variable domain (missing parts from reference TRBV7-2 and TRBJ1-5): GAGVSQSPSNKVTEKGKDVELRCDPISGHTALYWYRQSLGQGLEFLIYFQGNSAPDKSGLPSDRFSAERTGGSVSTLTIQRTQQEDSAVYLCASSLAAGSNQPQHFGDGTRLSIL.

The J gene is TRBJ1-3, the V gene TRBV9, with 9 positions matching TRBD1. Germline V lookup: CDR1 SGDLS, CDR2 YYNGEE. CDR3 length: 18 amino acids. V shed 3 bases and J 0 bases; nucleotides not matched to a gene: 10. DNA of the CDR3: TGTGCCAGCAGCGCCCTAGGGGGACAGGGTCACTCTGGAAACACCATATATTTT. It codes for CASSALGGQGHSGNTIYF.

V usage is TRBV19 and J usage is TRBJ2-2; perhaps TRBD2 as D (5 bases). CDR3 length: 13 amino acids. CDR1 and CDR2 from the germline V gene are LNHDA and SQIVND (reference sequence). The V end lost 7 bases, the J end lost 7 bases, and 13 bases lay between the germline ends. The CDR3 is CASNPLGIGELFF. For the CDR3, the DNA is TGTGCCAGTAACCCACTAGGGATCGGGGAGCTGTTTTTT.

The V and J genes are TRBV6-1 and TRBJ2-3, with 7 bases matching TRBD1. V lost 0 bases to trimming and J lost 4 bases; unmatched junction nucleotides: 7. The germline CDR1 and CDR2 sequences are MNHNS and SASEGT. The CDR3 runs 16 residues. CDR3 amino acids: CASSEATFQGADTQYF. Here the CDR3 DNA reads TGTGCCAGCAGTGAAGCGACGTTCCAGGGGGCAGATACGCAGTATTTT.

This rearrangement joins TRBV3-1 (or the pseudogene TRBV3-2) to TRBJ1-2, with no clear D. This CDR3 spans 13 amino acids. The V gene lost 4 bases and the J gene lost 0 bases, with 6 bases spanning the gap. CDR1 and CDR2 from the germline V gene are LGHDT and YNNKEL (reference sequence). This chain's CDR3 is CASSRGSNYGYTF. As DNA, the CDR3 is TGTGCCAGCAGCCGCGGGTCTAACTATGGCTACACCTTC.

This chain uses TRBV12-3 or TRBV12-4 with TRBJ2-1; D call uncertain. The V gene lost 0 bases and the J gene lost 4 bases, with 4 bases spanning the gap. CDR3 length: 13 residues. CDR3 sequence reads: CASSLAAYNEQFF. The CDR3 DNA is TGTGCCAGCAGTTTAGCGGCTTACAATGAGCAGTTCTTC.

V usage is TRBV4-3 and J usage is TRBJ2-2; D unclear. CDR1 and CDR2 (germline): LGHNA, YSLEER. The V and J ends lost 4 bases and 4 bases respectively, with 16 bases between them. This CDR3 contains 16 residues. The CDR3 sequence is CASSPDVVTGTGELFF. The CDR3 DNA follows: TGCGCCAGCAGCCCAGACGTAGTTACCGGCACCGGGGAGCTGTTTTTT.

This chain links TRBV19 with TRBJ2-5; 8 nucleotides line up with TRBD1. From germline, CDR1 is LNHDA and CDR2 SQIVND (reference sequence). The V and J ends lost 1 base and 4 bases, in that order; junction bases with no gene match: 2. The CDR3 is 14 residues long. In DNA form, the CDR3 reads TGTGCCAGTAGTATAGGCCAGGGGGCAGAGACCCAGTACTTC. This gives the protein CASSIGQGAETQYF.